This record concerns one TCR beta chain sequence. Its antigen is not identified. V dropped 1 base and J dropped 2 bases, with 19 bases sitting between them. The CDR3 has 18 amino acids. Molecular barcoding with unique molecular identifiers was used for the TCRbeta library. Via MiXCR, TCRdb re-called the PCR reads, giving one row per CDR3 protein. The sample has a few hundred thousand distinct CDR3 sequences, roughly 7% seen once; the top ten hold about 5.9%. This entry belongs to a study of T-cell reconstitution after alpha-beta-depleted transplantation in children. Study-level points and caveats: At one year after transplant, newly produced T cells mostly accounted for T-cell counts and diversity.

The material sequenced was PBMCs, taken before TCRalphabeta/CD19-depleted stem cell transplant. This clonotype was sampled from a boy aged 2 to 10 with acute lymphoblastic leukemia, due to receive a stem cell transplant. V gene TRBV12-3 or TRBV12-4 combines with J gene TRBJ2-3; maybe TRBD1 (6 bases). The DNA of the CDR3 is TGTGCCAGCAGTTTAGATCGCCTGGGACACGCCGACACAGATACGCAGTATTTT. Translating gives CASSLDRLGHADTDTQYF.